This paragraph covers one TCR beta chain sequence. This record belongs to a study of CD8 T cells in Susac syndrome. Reverse transcription of about 0.5 to 1 ug RNA used random hexamers. In TCRdb, the immunoSEQ multiplex PCR reads were re-called with MiXCR into one record per CDR3 protein. The table lists about 180,000 distinct CDR3 sequences, around 93% of them singletons, with 0.09% to 0.095% in the top ten. The multiple sclerosis control cohort comprised treatment-naive individuals presenting with stable or active relapsing-remitting disease. Germline V lookup: CDR1 SEHNR, CDR2 FQNEAQ (reference sequence). The V segment lost 6 bases and the J segment 6 bases; nucleotides outside the gene matches: 3. CDR3 length: 12 residues.

The receptor comes from a human donor with multiple sclerosis. Material: CD4+ T cells from PBMCs. The chain carries TRBV7-9 and TRBJ2-7, with TRBD1 identical over 9 bases. CDR3 bases: TGTGCCAGCAGGCCGACAGGGGGCGAGCAGTACTTC. This codes for CASRPTGGEQYF.